These 29 T cell receptor beta chains were all obtained from the same sample, sequenced in a study of cytomegalovirus exposure and HLA in healthy donors. PCR primers comprised 60 Vbeta and 13 Jbeta primers. Measured with immunoSEQ multiplex PCR; TCRdb has only the in-frame clones, and not every one. The sample table sets out some 46,000 clones. Sequences were obtained from PBMCs. The receptor source for this set is a male donor in good health and CMV-seronegative.

The chain uses TRBV7-2 and TRBJ2-7; 8 positions agree with TRBD2. V dropped 4 bases and J dropped 4; count of bases not matched to a gene: 12. Germline-derived CDR1 and CDR2 are SGHTA and FQGNSA. This CDR3 spans 16 amino acids. CDR3 region: CASSSRGGARLYEQYF. DNA of the CDR3: TGTGCCAGCAGCTCCCGGGGGGGAGCAAGGCTTTACGAGCAGTACTTC.

The J gene is TRBJ1-2, the V gene TRBV28; TRBD1 aligns across 12 bases. Germline CDR1 and CDR2: MDHEN and SYDVKM. Trimming removed 5 bases from V and 4 bases from J; junction bases left unmatched: 11. This CDR3 has 17 residues. The CDR3 DNA is TGTGCCAGCAGTAGATCCGGGACAGGGGGCTCGGTCTATGGCTACACCTTC. This gives the protein CASSRSGTGGSVYGYTF.

The chain links TRBV19 to TRBJ2-3, with TRBD2 matching over 10 bases. CDR3 length: 14 residues. V lost 5 bases to trimming and J lost 6 bases; unmatched junction nucleotides: 5. In germline, CDR1 is LNHDA, CDR2 SQIVND (reference sequence). The CDR3 loop reads CASSQSSGSDTQYF. The CDR3, as DNA: TGTGCCAGTAGTCAGTCTAGCGGGAGCGATACGCAGTATTTT.

The chain links TRBV7-2 to TRBJ2-1; tentatively, D is TRBD2 (5 bases). Germline V lookup: CDR1 SGHTA, CDR2 FQGNSA. Trimming removed 3 bases at V and 15 bases at J, with 18 bases between. The CDR3 extends over 13 amino acids. The CDR3 loop reads CASSFSAQDGRFF. The CDR3 DNA sequence: TGTGCCAGCAGCTTTTCGGCTCAGGATGGGAGGTTCTTC.

This chain uses TRBV7-2 with TRBJ2-4; 10 nucleotides align to TRBD2. V lost 8 bases, J lost 0 bases, and 1 base stayed unmatched. CDR1 and CDR2 (germline): SGHTA, FQGNSA. This CDR3 comprises 14 residues. The CDR3 protein is CASSSGRAKNIQYF. CDR3 nucleotides: TGTGCCAGCTCTAGCGGGAGAGCCAAAAACATTCAGTACTTC.

The J gene is TRBJ1-5, the V gene TRBV6-1, with a weak D call TRBD1 (5 bases). Germline CDR1 MNHNS, CDR2 SASEGT. Trimming stripped 3 bases from V and 5 bases from J, with 20 bases between. The CDR3 is 17 amino acids. The DNA of the CDR3 is TGTGCCAGCAGTGAGCCCAACAAAGGGGTCAGGGATCAGCCCCAGCATTTT. As protein: CASSEPNKGVRDQPQHF.

This chain uses TRBV13 with TRBJ1-2; TRBD1 is a possible D gene (6 bases). CDR1 is PRHDT and CDR2 is FYEKMQ in the germline V gene (reference sequence). V lost 0 bases and J 0 bases, leaving 11 bases between the germline ends. The length of the CDR3 is 16 residues. The CDR3 region is CASSLGRGRANYGYTF. The CDR3 coding sequence is TGTGCCAGCAGCTTAGGGAGGGGGAGGGCTAACTATGGCTACACCTTC.

The chain combines TRBV28 with TRBJ1-2, with D perhaps matching TRBD1 (5 bases). CDR3 size: 15 residues. V gave up 6 bases and J gave up 4 bases, with 18 bases separating them. CDR1 and CDR2 from the germline V gene are MDHEN and SYDVKM. The CDR3 nucleotides are TGTGCCAGCAGAGCCAGGGCAGGGATAGGCTATGGCTACACCTTC. Translation: CASRARAGIGYGYTF.

The rearrangement links TRBV5-1 to TRBJ1-1, with 9 bases fitting TRBD1. CDR3 length: 15 amino acids. The germline CDR1 and CDR2 sequences are SGHRS and YFSETQ. V gave up 2 bases and J gave up 1 base; unmatched junction bases: 3. CDR3 region: CASSFTGGSNTEAFF. The CDR3 nucleotides are TGCGCCAGCAGCTTTACAGGGGGCTCGAACACTGAAGCTTTCTTT.

This sequence joins TRBV5-4 and TRBJ2-5; 8 bases are shared with TRBD1. V lost 4 bases, J lost 2 bases, and 7 bases stayed unmatched. From germline, CDR1 is SGHNT and CDR2 YYREEE (reference sequence). CDR3 length equals 15 residues. CDR3 sequence: CASSPDRVGQETQYF. The DNA for the CDR3 is TGTGCCAGCAGCCCGGACAGGGTCGGGCAAGAGACCCAGTACTTC. The full variable domain, completed using reference TRBV5-4 and TRBJ2-5, is ETGVTQSPTHLIKTRGQQVTLRCSSQSGHNTVSWYQQALGQGPQFIFQYYREEENGRGNFPPRFSGLQFPNYSSELNVNALELDDSALYLCASSPDRVGQETQYFGPGTRLLVL.

The chain has TRBV6-4 and TRBJ2-2, with D tentatively TRBD2 (5 bases). The germline V gene has CDR1 MRHNA and CDR2 SNTAGT. The length of the CDR3 is 15 residues. V lost 0 bases and J lost 3, with 8 bases in between. The CDR3 nucleotides are TGTGCCAGCAGTGACTCGAGGACTCACACCGGGGAGCTGTTTTTT. Translation: CASSDSRTHTGELFF.

The J gene is TRBJ1-1, the V gene TRBV13; D gene uncertain. V gave up 10 bases and J gave up 0 bases, with 15 bases separating them. The CDR3 covers 14 residues. Germline CDR1 reads PRHDT; CDR2 reads FYEKMQ (reference sequence). The CDR3 coding sequence is TGTGCCACGGACTCCTACCCCTTGAACACTGAAGCTTTCTTT. The encoded protein is CATDSYPLNTEAFF.

The chain couples TRBV19 to TRBJ2-3; 10 bases fit TRBD1. The CDR3 runs 16 residues. The germline CDR1 and CDR2 sequences are LNHDA and SQIVND (reference sequence). The V segment lost 5 bases and the J segment 4 bases; nucleotides outside the gene matches: 9. For the CDR3, the DNA is TGTGCCAGTAGTGGGGACAGGGGAAGGGGTGCAGATACGCAGTATTTT. It translates to CASSGDRGRGADTQYF.

The chain couples TRBV7-8 to TRBJ1-3, with TRBD1 as a possible D gene (5 bases). Germline CDR1 reads SGHVS; CDR2 reads FQNEAQ. Between the trimmed V and J ends, which lost 2 bases and 0 bases, there was a span of 11 bases. There are 16 residues in the CDR3. This CDR3 reads CASSLSGANSGNTIYF. The CDR3 DNA reads TGTGCCAGCAGCTTAAGTGGGGCCAACTCTGGAAACACCATATATTTT. The full variable domain, rest sourced from reference TRBV7-8 and TRBJ1-3, is GAGVSQSPRYKVAKRGQDVALRCDPISGHVSLFWYQQALGQGPEFLTYFQNEAQLDKSGLPSDRFFAERPEGSVSTLKIQRTQQEDSAVYLCASSLSGANSGNTIYFGEGSWLTVV.

The rearrangement joins TRBV28 to TRBJ2-7, with D possibly being TRBD2 (5 bases). The CDR3 contains 16 residues. The germline gives CDR1 MDHEN, CDR2 SYDVKM. The ends were cut back, 6 bases at V and 2 bases at J, with 20 bases in the middle. The CDR3 reads CASRIRAARGTYEQYF. CDR3 DNA: TGTGCCAGCAGAATAAGAGCGGCCCGTGGCACCTACGAGCAGTACTTC. Variable domain in full (rest from reference TRBV28 and TRBJ2-7): DVKVTQSSRYLVKRTGEKVFLECVQDMDHENMFWYRQDPGLGLRLIYFSYDVKMKEKGDIPEGYSVSREKKERFSLILESASTNQTSMYLCASRIRAARGTYEQYFGPGTRLTVT.

The chain is built from TRBV4-1 and TRBJ2-1; a possible D gene is TRBD2 (6 bases). Between the trimmed V and J ends, which lost 1 base and 2 bases, there was a span of 9 bases. Per the germline V gene, CDR1 is MGHRA and CDR2 is YSYEKL. This CDR3 is 15 amino acids long. The CDR3 bases are TGCGCCAGCAGCCAAGCGGGAGAGGCCTACAATGAGCAGTTCTTC. Translated, it gives CASSQAGEAYNEQFF.

The CDR3 DNA is TGTGCCAGCAGCCCCTTCAGAGAGACCCAGTACTTC. It codes for CASSPFRETQYF. This chain uses TRBV11-2 with TRBJ2-5; D is unclear. The length of the CDR3 is 12 residues. The V and J ends lost 5 bases and 4 bases respectively, with 8 bases between them. Germline V gene data show CDR1 as SGHAT and CDR2 as FQNNGV.

The chain recombines TRBV12-5 with TRBJ1-5; D is unresolved. Germline V gives CDR1 LGHNT, CDR2 FRNRAP. There are 12 residues in the CDR3. The V end was cut by 4 bases, the J end by 2 bases, with 3 bases between. The DNA of the CDR3 is TGTGCTAGTGGTTCCGGCAATCAGCCCCAGCATTTT. Its protein product is CASGSGNQPQHF.

The rearrangement joins TRBV6-5 to TRBJ2-2; 14 nucleotides match TRBD2. Trimming at V came to 4 bases and at J to 5 bases, leaving 3 bases not matched to a gene. Germline loops: CDR1 MNHEY, CDR2 SVGAGI. The CDR3 contains 16 residues. This CDR3 is CASSSGLAGETGELFF. The CDR3, as DNA: TGTGCCAGCAGTTCGGGACTAGCGGGAGAAACCGGGGAGCTGTTTTTT.

This chain connects TRBV10-3 to TRBJ2-1, with 8 nucleotides matching TRBD2. The V segment lost 6 bases and the J segment 7 bases; nucleotides outside the gene matches: 5. This CDR3 has 13 residues. Germline assignment: CDR1 ENHRY and CDR2 SYGVKD. The CDR3 loop reads CAISPSGGNEQFF. The CDR3 DNA reads TGTGCCATCAGCCCCTCGGGGGGGAATGAGCAGTTCTTC.

The chain recombines TRBV6-5 with TRBJ1-2; D gene uncertain. The CDR3 sequence is 14 residues long. V dropped 8 bases and J dropped 4 bases, with 17 bases sitting between them. Per the germline V gene, CDR1 is MNHEY and CDR2 is SVGAGI. CDR3 nucleotides: TGTGCCAGCTATCCGATGGACCGGGGCTATGGCTACACCTTC. This translates into CASYPMDRGYGYTF.

V is TRBV19 and J is TRBJ2-1, with 7 bases identical to TRBD1. CDR1 and CDR2 from the germline V gene are LNHDA and SQIVND (reference sequence). CDR3 size: 15 residues. After removal of 6 bases from V and 5 bases from J, the junction contained 10 bases not matched to a gene. CDR3 coding DNA: TGTGCCAGTAGAATGGGTAGGGGGCAGGACAATGAGCAGTTCTTC. It yields the protein CASRMGRGQDNEQFF. Supplemented by reference TRBV19 and TRBJ2-1, the full variable domain reads DGGITQSPKYLFRKEGQNVTLSCEQNLNHDAMYWYRQDPGQGLRLIYYSQIVNDFQKGDIAEGYSVSREKKESFPLTVTSAQKNPTAFYLCASRMGRGQDNEQFFGPGTRLTVL.

V gene TRBV28 combines with J gene TRBJ1-5; 7 bases match TRBD1. Germline CDR1 reads MDHEN; CDR2 reads SYDVKM. With V trimmed by 5 bases and J by 7 bases, 5 bases remained unmatched. CDR3 length: 13 amino acids. The CDR3 loop reads CASSQDRNQPQHF. DNA for the CDR3: TGTGCCAGCAGTCAGGACAGGAACCAGCCCCAGCATTTT.

The rearrangement uses TRBV18 and TRBJ2-3, with D unclear. Germline CDR1 KGHSH, CDR2 LQKENI. The CDR3 length is 16 residues. With 0 bases removed from V and 2 bases from J, the gap between germline ends came to 12 bases. The CDR3 bases are TGTGCCAGCTCACCACCTCAGTTCACCCTCACAGATACGCAGTATTTT. It is translated as CASSPPQFTLTDTQYF.

This chain uses TRBV11-3 with TRBJ2-2, with D unclear. The length of the CDR3 is 12 residues. Germline CDR1 reads SGHNT; CDR2 reads YENEEA. V was cut by 2 bases and J by 6 bases, with 4 bases left in between. The DNA of the CDR3 is TGTGCCAGCAGCTTATTCGCCGGGGAGCTGTTTTTT. It specifies CASSLFAGELFF.

V is TRBV6-4 and J is TRBJ2-7; weak D call: TRBD1 (6 bases). CDR3 size: 13 residues. The V end lost 3 bases, the J end lost 7 bases, and 13 bases lay between the germline ends. The germline CDR1 and CDR2 sequences are MRHNA and SNTAGT. CDR3 sequence reads: CASSEEAGAEQYF. The CDR3 DNA sequence: TGTGCCAGCAGTGAGGAGGCAGGGGCAGAGCAGTACTTC.

The chain has TRBV28 and TRBJ1-5; D is unresolved. Trimming left V 4 bases short and J 4 bases short, with 5 bases between. Germline V gives CDR1 MDHEN, CDR2 SYDVKM. This CDR3 spans 12 amino acids. CDR3 DNA sequence: TGTGCCAGCAGTTCGCGAAATCAGCCCCAGCATTTT. This gives the protein CASSSRNQPQHF.

About this clone: The germline gene is not matched at one end of the junction; a read error may be the cause. The V call is TRBV7-7, the J call TRBJ2-3, with 7 positions matching TRBD2. The germline V gene has CDR1 SSHAT and CDR2 FNYEAQ (reference sequence). This CDR3 is 15 amino acids long. CDR3 amino acids: CASSSGLEGADTQYF. CDR3 nucleotides: TGTGCTAGCAGCTCCGGACTAGAAGGCGCAGATACGCAGTATTTT.

The chain is built from TRBV4-3 and TRBJ2-7; 7 bases are a match to TRBD1. Trimming took 4 bases from V and 6 from J; bases not matched to a gene: 12. The germline V gene has CDR1 LGHNA and CDR2 YSLEER. The CDR3 runs 15 residues. The CDR3 here is CASSLRQGTRGEQYF. The CDR3 DNA reads TGCGCCAGCAGCCTGCGACAGGGTACTAGAGGCGAGCAGTACTTC.